This is a list of T cell receptor beta chains from one sample in a study of graft-versus-host responses after intestinal transplantation. Profiled with immunoSEQ multiplex PCR; TCRdb holds only in-frame clones, not every one. The sample includes 80,000 to 100,000 clones, around 90% of them seen just once. These receptors are not linked to any known antigen. Sample: unstimulated CD4+ T cells sorted from spleen or lymph node cells, taken before intestinal transplant. These TCRs come from a human donor who received an intestinal transplant. Both conserved end residues are part of each CDR3. The D gene is left open where the match is weak. The size field is filled for only some rows; it gives once, few, many or a size class.

size: .
V: TRBV2
D: TRBD1
J: TRBJ2-3
DNA: TGTGCCAGCAGGCCGGGACAGGGGATTACAGATACGCAGTATTTT
CDR3: CASRPGQGITDTQYF

size: .
V: TRBV18
D: .
J: TRBJ2-5
DNA: TGTGCCAGCTCACCGACAGGTTCAGAGACCCAGTACTTC
CDR3: CASSPTGSETQYF

size: .
V: TRBV2
D: .
J: TRBJ2-5
DNA: TGTGCCAGTCACCATCGGTCGGAGGGACTAGAGACCCAGTACTTC
CDR3: CASHHRSEGLETQYF

size: .
V: TRBV19
D: .
J: TRBJ1-5
DNA: TGTGCCAGTGAGGGATATATCAATCAGCCCCAGCATTTT
CDR3: CASEGYINQPQHF

size: .
V: TRBV5-1
D: .
J: TRBJ2-7
DNA: TGCGCCAGCAGCTTGTCCAGCCAGCAGGGCTACGAGCAGTACTTC
CDR3: CASSLSSQQGYEQYF

size: .
V: TRBV5-6
D: .
J: TRBJ1-1
DNA: TGTGCCAGCAGCTTGAGGACACCGAACACTGAAGCTTTCTTT
CDR3: CASSLRTPNTEAFF

size: .
V: TRBV30
D: .
J: TRBJ1-3
DNA: TGTGCCTGGAGCATCTCTGGAAACACCATATATTTT
CDR3: CAWSISGNTIYF

size: .
V: TRBV28
D: TRBD1
J: TRBJ1-5
DNA: TGTGCCAGCAGAATCCACCGGGACAGTAATCAGCCCCAGCATTTT
CDR3: CASRIHRDSNQPQHF

size: .
V: TRBV2
D: .
J: TRBJ2-5
DNA: TGTGCCAGCGTGAGGTTGTCGGAGACCCAGTACTTC
CDR3: CASVRLSETQYF

size: once
V: TRBV7-3
D: .
J: TRBJ2-5
DNA: TGTGCCAGCAGCTTAGGCGGGACCCACAAAGAGACCCAGTACTTC
CDR3: CASSLGGTHKETQYF

size: .
V: TRBV19
D: .
J: TRBJ2-3
DNA: TGTGCCAGTAGTACCCGGGACTTCTACACAGATACGCAGTATTTT
CDR3: CASSTRDFYTDTQYF

size: .
V: TRBV27
D: .
J: TRBJ2-2
DNA: TGTGCCAGCAGTTTAGAACCGGGACTCCCATGGTATACCGGGGAGCTGTTTTTT
CDR3: CASSLEPGLPWYTGELFF

size: .
V: TRBV11-2
D: TRBD2
J: TRBJ2-1
DNA: TGTGCCAGCAGCCTCGGGACTAGCGGGGGTACCAGCTCCTACAATGAGCAGTTCTTC
CDR3: CASSLGTSGGTSSYNEQFF

size: .
V: TRBV6-6
D: TRBD2
J: TRBJ2-3
DNA: TGTGCCAGCAGAAATAGCGGGCTCCAGGATACGCAGTATTTT
CDR3: CASRNSGLQDTQYF

size: .
V: TRBV19
D: TRBD2
J: TRBJ2-7
DNA: TGTGCCAGTAGTATGTTGGGACTAGCGGGAGACCACGAGCAGTACTTC
CDR3: CASSMLGLAGDHEQYF

size: .
V: TRBV5-1
D: TRBD2
J: TRBJ2-1
DNA: TGCGCCAGCAGCTTGGCTCCTAGCGGGAGTTATGAGCAGTTCTTC
CDR3: CASSLAPSGSYEQFF

size: .
V: TRBV5-4
D: .
J: TRBJ2-7
DNA: TGTGCCAGCAGCACTGACTTGATTGCCTACGAGCAGTACTTC
CDR3: CASSTDLIAYEQYF

size: .
V: TRBV4-3
D: .
J: TRBJ2-1
DNA: TGCGCCAGCAGCCAGCGAAACAATGAGCAGTTCTTC
CDR3: CASSQRNNEQFF

size: .
V: TRBV7-2
D: TRBD2
J: TRBJ2-5
DNA: TGTGCCAGCAGAGTGGCGGGACTAGCGGTGTACCAAGAGACCCAGTACTTC
CDR3: CASRVAGLAVYQETQYF

size: .
V: TRBV5-1
D: .
J: TRBJ2-2
DNA: TGCGCCAGCAGCCTTCGGGTAGGCGGAGGGGAGCTGTTTTTT
CDR3: CASSLRVGGGELFF

size: .
V: TRBV7-2
D: .
J: TRBJ1-2
DNA: TGTGCCAGCAGCTTAGCCAGACGAGGCTATGGCTACACCTTC
CDR3: CASSLARRGYGYTF

size: .
V: TRBV4-1
D: TRBD1
J: TRBJ1-5
DNA: TGCGCCAGCAGCCTGACAGGGTTTCAGCCCCAGCATTTT
CDR3: CASSLTGFQPQHF

size: .
V: TRBV6-6
D: .
J: TRBJ2-3
DNA: TGTGCCAGCAGACTAAACACAGATACGCAGTATTTT
CDR3: CASRLNTDTQYF

size: .
V: TRBV13
D: TRBD1
J: TRBJ2-7
DNA: TGTGCCAGCAGCCCGGGGACAGTCCCCTCCTACGAGCAGTACTTC
CDR3: CASSPGTVPSYEQYF

size: .
V: TRBV4-2
D: .
J: TRBJ2-1
DNA: TGTGCCAGCAGCCACCGGAGCTCCTACAATGAGCAGTTCTTC
CDR3: CASSHRSSYNEQFF

size: .
V: TRBV5-1
D: TRBD2
J: TRBJ2-7
DNA: TGCGCCAGCAGCGTAGGACTAGCGGGGGCGTCCTACGAGCAGTACTTC
CDR3: CASSVGLAGASYEQYF

size: .
V: TRBV5-5
D: .
J: TRBJ1-5
DNA: TGTGCCAGCAGCTTGAACAGGATCAATCAGCCCCAGCATTTT
CDR3: CASSLNRINQPQHF

size: .
V: TRBV6-6
D: .
J: TRBJ2-5
DNA: TGTGCCAGCAGTCTCAGGGGACAAGAGACCCAGTACTTC
CDR3: CASSLRGQETQYF

size: .
V: TRBV7-2
D: TRBD1
J: TRBJ1-1
DNA: TGTGCCAGCAGCTTAAGGAGGGGGCAGTACGCTGAAGCTTTCTTT
CDR3: CASSLRRGQYAEAFF

size: .
V: TRBV7-2
D: TRBD2
J: TRBJ2-7
DNA: TGTGCCAGCAGACCTAGCCCTAAAAGCGGGGGCTCCTACGAGCAGTACTTC
CDR3: CASRPSPKSGGSYEQYF

size: .
V: TRBV7-2
D: TRBD2
J: TRBJ2-7
DNA: TGTGCCAGCAGCTTGGTAGCGGGAGGATCCTACGAGCAGTACTTC
CDR3: CASSLVAGGSYEQYF

size: .
V: TRBV28
D: TRBD1
J: TRBJ1-1
DNA: TGTGCCAGCAGCCCACAGGGGGCGATAGGAGCTTTCTTT
CDR3: CASSPQGAIGAFF

size: .
V: TRBV2
D: .
J: TRBJ1-1
DNA: TGTGCCAGCAGTTACGTCGAAGGGGACACTGAAGCTTTCTTT
CDR3: CASSYVEGDTEAFF

size: .
V: TRBV28
D: .
J: TRBJ1-1
DNA: TGTGCCAGCAGTGAATTCACTCGGGGGAACACTGAAGCTTTCTTT
CDR3: CASSEFTRGNTEAFF

size: .
V: TRBV11-2
D: TRBD2
J: TRBJ2-1
DNA: TGTGCCAGCAGCCTAAACATAGCGGGGGCCACAATCAGGTTCTTC
CDR3: CASSLNIAGATIRFF

size: .
V: TRBV19
D: .
J: TRBJ1-5
DNA: TGTGCCAGTAGTACAACTGGCAATCAGCCCCAGCATTTT
CDR3: CASSTTGNQPQHF

size: .
V: TRBV9
D: .
J: TRBJ1-6
DNA: TGTGCCAGCAGCGCAAGACAGGCTTATAATTCACCCCTCCACTTT
CDR3: CASSARQAYNSPLHF

size: few
V: TRBV6-5
D: .
J: TRBJ1-5
DNA: TGTGCCAGCTCCCTCCAACGGGATCAGCCCCAGCATTTT
CDR3: CASSLQRDQPQHF

size: .
V: TRBV2
D: .
J: TRBJ2-5
DNA: TGTGCCAGCAGTCCACAGGGTTTCCAAGAGACCCAGTACTTC
CDR3: CASSPQGFQETQYF

size: .
V: TRBV7-2
D: TRBD2
J: TRBJ2-7
DNA: TGTGCCAGCAGCTTAAGGACTAGCGGGGGGGAGAGCTCCTACGAGCAGTACTTC
CDR3: CASSLRTSGGESSYEQYF

size: once
V: TRBV28
D: .
J: TRBJ2-1
DNA: TGTGCCAGCAGTTTAAGATTCATAGCGCCTGAGCAGTTCTTC
CDR3: CASSLRFIAPEQFF

size: .
V: TRBV5-6
D: .
J: TRBJ1-3
DNA: TGTGCCAGCAGCTTGAAGGGGCCTGGAAACACCATATATTTT
CDR3: CASSLKGPGNTIYF

size: .
V: TRBV28
D: .
J: TRBJ1-6
DNA: TGTGCCAGCAGTTTATCCTCAGGGGCAGCTAATTCACCCCTCCACTTT
CDR3: CASSLSSGAANSPLHF

size: .
V: TRBV4-3
D: TRBD1
J: TRBJ1-1
DNA: TGCGCCAGCAGCCAAGATAGTAGGGGGCGGTTGAACACTGAAGCTTTCTTT
CDR3: CASSQDSRGRLNTEAFF

size: .
V: TRBV30
D: .
J: TRBJ2-5
DNA: TGTGCCTGGAGTCTCCCTCAGGGCCAAGAGACCCAGTACTTC
CDR3: CAWSLPQGQETQYF

size: .
V: TRBV5-1
D: TRBD1
J: TRBJ1-1
DNA: TGCGCCAGCAGCTTGGGGGACAGGGGCCCGAAAGGGACTGAAGCTTTCTTT
CDR3: CASSLGDRGPKGTEAFF